The T cell receptor (beta chain) under discussion was sequenced for a study of CD8 T cells in Susac syndrome (dated by TCRdb to the late 2010s). For context, the study as a whole: Repertoire sequencing was used to test whether CD8+ T cell activation and differentiation in Susac syndrome was antigen driven.

Deletion took 4 bases off V and 0 bases off J, with a span of 10 bases between the germline ends. CDR1 and CDR2 are read off the germline V gene as MDHEN and SYDVKM. Its CDR3 holds 15 amino acids, cysteine through phenylalanine. Only the CDR3 region is kept as DNA, spanning 45 bases read in frame from base 1. The sample holds one count of this clonotype. No antigen is known for it. No base quality values were provided; no much bigger clone lies one nucleotide off. One read is thin evidence. RNA was extracted using the RNeasy kit, and roughly 0.5 to 1 microgram was reverse transcribed with random hexamers. TCR beta CDR3 regions were amplified with the immunoSEQ multiplex PCR assay covering 54 Vbeta and 13 Jbeta segments. To correct PCR amplification bias, a synthetic template baseline was used for both primer optimization and computational correction. In the original analysis: Reads were annotated to V, D and J genes according to IMGT and were analyzed with immunoSEQ Analyzer, with only productive sequences retained. To calculate clonality, Shannon entropy was normalized by log2 of the number of productive unique sequences and then subtracted from one. For each patient and control, public and private clones were evaluated within the 100 most prevalent clones. Clones were defined as Susac-specific if absent from the healthy and MS cohorts, from around 1,000 published viral clones and from other ImmuneACCESS disease sequences. The raw public data were reprocessed by TCRdb itself: fastp quality trimming at Q25, MiXCR clonotype calling, in-frame beta chains only. Every entry covers one CDR3 protein and lists the most common genes and DNA from its rows. TCRdb, not the original authors, processed these V and J calls. The sample has a few hundred thousand distinct CDR3 sequences on record, 95% of them singletons. The ten largest clones represent less than 0.095% of the sample.

High-throughput TCR beta sequencing profiled peripheral blood CD8+ and CD4+ T cells from healthy donors, Susac syndrome patients and multiple sclerosis patients. Treatment-naive patients with stable or active relapsing-remitting disease fulfilling revised McDonald criteria were used as multiple sclerosis controls. CD8+ TEMRA cells were enriched by FACS, while bulk CD8+ and CD4+ T cells were purified by magnetic negative isolation. Blood was collected in EDTA tubes and processed within 24 hours, with PBMCs isolated through density gradient centrifugation. PBMCs intended for TCR sequencing were frozen in liquid nitrogen and were later thawed in a 37 degrees C water bath. Purity of sorted or isolated CD4+, CD8+ and CD8+ TEMRA cells was at least 90%. General conclusions and limits of the study: The TCR sequencing and HLA analysis was acknowledged to have included a relatively small number of individuals.

This chain joins TRBV28 to TRBJ2-4; the D gene assignment is ambiguous. The source is a human donor with multiple sclerosis. Sequenced sample: CD4+ T cells from PBMCs. In nucleotides, the sequence is TGTGCCAGCAGTTGGACCCGTCTAGCCAAAAACATTCAGTACTTC. Translated, it gives CASSWTRLAKNIQYF.